What follows are 15 T cell receptor beta chains derived from one specimen sequenced in a study of cytomegalovirus exposure and HLA in healthy donors. PCR was performed using 60 Vbeta and 13 Jbeta primers. Repertoires were generated with immunoSEQ multiplex PCR, while TCRdb's copy carries only in-frame clones and drops some. The sample contains some 140,000 clones, roughly 73% of which appear only once. The sample consisted of PBMCs. These receptors were obtained from a middle-aged woman in good health and CMV-seronegative.

J is TRBJ2-1 and V is TRBV7-9; a weak D match, TRBD2 (6 bases). Germline V CDR1 and CDR2: SEHNR, FQNEAQ (reference sequence). V lost 10 bases, J lost 5 bases, and 15 bases lay in between. CDR3 size: 13 residues. The CDR3 DNA follows: TGTGCCATACTCCGGGTAGCGGACAATGAGCAGTTCTTC. Amino acids: CAILRVADNEQFF.

This clone was seen once. The rearrangement joins TRBV18 to TRBJ2-5; D remains unclear. This CDR3 has 13 residues. Trimming stripped 0 bases from V and 3 bases from J, with 5 bases between. Germline assignment: CDR1 KGHSH and CDR2 LQKENI. DNA for the CDR3: TGTGCCAGCTCACCACCGACTGAAGAGACCCAGTACTTC. Its translation: CASSPPTEETQYF. Filled out from reference TRBV18 and TRBJ2-5, the complete variable domain reads NAGVMQNPRHLVRRRGQEARLRCSPMKGHSHVYWYRQLPEEGLKFMVYLQKENIIDESGMPKERFSAEFPKEGPSILRIQQVVRGDSAAYFCASSPPTEETQYFGPGTRLLVL.

The chain uses TRBV28 and TRBJ1-5; perhaps TRBD1 as D (5 bases). Trimming left V 5 bases short and J 4 bases short, with 18 bases between. Germline V CDR1 and CDR2: MDHEN, SYDVKM. CDR3 length equals 16 residues. The CDR3 DNA is TGTGCCAGCAGTCCCGGCGGCAGGGAACTAAATCAGCCCCAGCATTTT. This gives the protein CASSPGGRELNQPQHF.

As concerns this clone: This sample also contains other DNA sequences that code for the same CDR3. The rearrangement joins TRBV7-9 to TRBJ2-2, with a weak D call TRBD2 (6 bases). The CDR3 runs to 16 residues. Germline CDR1 and CDR2: SEHNR and FQNEAQ (reference sequence). Trimming removed 0 bases from V and 0 bases from J, with 8 bases in between. CDR3 DNA: TGTGCCAGCAGCTTAGCGGGGGGACCGAACACCGGGGAGCTGTTTTTT. This encodes CASSLAGGPNTGELFF.

The chain joins TRBV4-2 to TRBJ1-4; possible D gene TRBD1, 6 bases. CDR3 length: 20 residues. Germline CDR1 is LGHNA and CDR2 is YNFKEQ. Trimming shortened V by 1 base and J by 4 bases, and 25 bases separated the two germline ends. CDR3 sequence: CASSQATPGQLYWVNEKLFF. The CDR3 DNA is TGTGCCAGCAGCCAAGCGACCCCCGGACAGCTTTACTGGGTTAATGAAAAACTGTTTTTT.

The gene calls are TRBV4-1 and TRBJ1-5; no clear D. The CDR3 loop spans 14 amino acids. Germline CDR1 reads MGHRA; CDR2 reads YSYEKL. Trimming shortened V by 4 bases and J by 7 bases, and 14 bases separated the two germline ends. The CDR3 loop is CASSPRRSAQPQHF. CDR3 coding DNA: TGCGCCAGCAGCCCACGGAGGTCCGCGCAGCCCCAGCATTTT.

The chain joins TRBV2 to TRBJ2-1; D unresolved. The CDR3 is 14 amino acids. Trimming stripped 2 bases from V and 5 bases from J, with 10 bases between. The germline gives CDR1 SNHLY, CDR2 FYNNEI. The CDR3 is CASSERGSHNEQFF. The CDR3 DNA sequence: TGTGCCAGCAGTGAAAGAGGCAGCCACAATGAGCAGTTCTTC.

In its sample, this clone was seen a few times. V is TRBV5-1 and J is TRBJ2-7, with 12 bases matching TRBD1. The V gene's germline CDR1 is SGHRS and CDR2 YFSETQ. The CDR3 covers 14 residues. Unmatched junction bases numbered 5, after V lost 4 bases and J lost 6 bases. The CDR3 reads CASSLGTGGGEQYV. In DNA form, the CDR3 reads TGCGCCAGCAGCCTTGGGACAGGGGGCGGCGAGCAGTACGTC.

The chain links TRBV2 to TRBJ2-7; D is unclear. Germline V gene data show CDR1 as SNHLY and CDR2 as FYNNEI. Trimming stripped 0 bases from V and 4 bases from J, with 16 bases between. The CDR3 is made up of 16 amino acids. CDR3 coding DNA: TGTGCCAGCAGTGAAGCGGAACCACAGTTGAAATACGAGCAGTACTTC. It specifies CASSEAEPQLKYEQYF.

The chain employs TRBV9 and TRBJ1-2; 7 nucleotides agree with TRBD1. With 3 bases clipped from V and 11 bases from J, the junction kept 13 bases outside the gene matches. Germline V gives CDR1 SGDLS, CDR2 YYNGEE. CDR3 length equals 14 residues. Here the CDR3 DNA reads TGTGCCAGCAGCGCAGGGACAGACCCTTTCTATTACACCTTC. Its translation: CASSAGTDPFYYTF.

The chain links TRBV5-1 to TRBJ1-2, with D perhaps TRBD1 (5 bases). The V gene's germline CDR1 is SGHRS and CDR2 YFSETQ. The CDR3 extends over 13 amino acids. The ends were cut back, 2 bases at V and 4 bases at J, with 9 bases in the middle. For the CDR3, the DNA is TGCGCCAGCAGCTTTGACAGTACCTATGGCTACACCTTC. Protein: CASSFDSTYGYTF. The whole variable domain, filled in from reference TRBV5-1 and TRBJ1-2, reads KAGVTQTPRYLIKTRGQQVTLSCSPISGHRSVSWYQQTPGQGLQFLFEYFSETQRNKGNFPGRFSGRQFSNSRSEMNVSTLELGDSALYLCASSFDSTYGYTFGSGTRLTVV.

The J gene is TRBJ2-7, the V gene TRBV7-8; tentative D call: TRBD2 (5 bases). This CDR3 comprises 14 residues. V was cut by 6 bases and J by 2 bases, with 14 bases left in between. Germline V gene lookup returns CDR1 SGHVS and CDR2 FQNEAQ. CDR3 nucleotide sequence: TGTGCCAGCAGTCTAGAATGGGGAGCCTACGAGCAGTACGTC. It codes for CASSLEWGAYEQYV.

V gene TRBV7-9 combines with J gene TRBJ1-5; TRBD1 is a possible D gene (6 bases). CDR1 is SEHNR, CDR2 FQNEAQ, per germline (reference sequence). The length of the CDR3 is 13 residues. Between the trimmed V and J ends, which lost 5 bases and 7 bases, there was a span of 12 bases. This CDR3 reads CASSPQGTQPQHF. The CDR3 DNA reads TGTGCCAGCAGCCCACAGGGTACACAGCCCCAGCATTTT.

The chain recombines TRBV7-6 with TRBJ2-2, with 10 bases that match TRBD1. Germline V gene data show CDR1 as SGHVS and CDR2 as FNYEAQ. After removal of 1 base from V and 5 bases from J, the junction contained 10 bases not matched to a gene. CDR3 size: 18 residues. CDR3 coding DNA: TGTGCCAGCAGCTTAGTTTTTCGGGGACAGGGGAAGACCGGGGAGCTGTTTTTT. This sequence encodes CASSLVFRGQGKTGELFF.

This chain connects TRBV4-3 to TRBJ1-3; D is ambiguous. V shed 0 bases and J shed 4 bases, with 25 bases lying between them. The CDR3 loop spans 20 amino acids. Germline CDR1 and CDR2: LGHNA and YSLEER. In nucleotides, the CDR3 is TGCGCCAGCAGCCAAGATCTTTTCTATGGGCCAAAAGGTGGAGGAAACACCATATATTTT. This sequence encodes CASSQDLFYGPKGGGNTIYF.